The clone carrying this TCR beta chain has more than one count but fewer than ten. Its target is unknown. This specimen belongs to a study of cytomegalovirus exposure and HLA in healthy donors. Study-wide points: Sequence variants that were highly shared formed a cluster that was likely a sequencing artifact.

Amplification used 60 Vbeta primers and 13 Jbeta primers. TCRdb keeps only in-frame clones here, not all; method: immunoSEQ multiplex PCR. Altogether some 85,000 clones are present, about 79% being singletons, with the ten largest covering 5.9%. This TCR came from a man between 18 and 29 years old in good health and CMV-seropositive. The specimen sequenced was PBMCs.

CDR3 coding DNA: TGTGCCACCAACACACTACAGGAAGGTGAGCAGTTCTTC. It specifies CATNTLQEGEQFF. This chain links TRBV2 with TRBJ2-1; D possibly corresponds to TRBD1 (5 bases). Germline CDR1 reads SNHLY; CDR2 reads FYNNEI. This CDR3 has 13 amino acids. V dropped 10 bases and J dropped 9 bases, with 19 bases sitting between them. Together with reference TRBV2 and TRBJ2-1, the CDR3 gives the full variable domain: EPEVTQTPSHQVTQMGQEVILRCVPISNHLYFYWYRQILGQKVEFLVSFYNNEISEKSEIFDDQFSVERPDGSNFTLKIRSTKLEDSAMYFCATNTLQEGEQFFGPGTRLTVL.